This T cell receptor beta chain originates from a study of blood T cell repertoires in COVID-19. On the study more broadly: Material from acute and convalescent COVID-19 was sourced from the United States, Italy and Spain. Sources were T cells, B-cell-depleted T cells, or PBMCs; the material itself was cDNA or gDNA.

This CDR3 contains 14 residues. The germline V gene encodes CDR1 MNHEY and CDR2 SVGAGI. V was pared by 6 bases and J by 11 bases, with 12 bases of the junction left unmatched. Sequenced by immunoSEQ multiplex PCR; TCRdb stores in-frame clones only, minus some. Here the sample spans fewer than 110,000 clones, roughly 80% being singletons. J is TRBJ1-1 and V is TRBV6-5, with 10 bases that match TRBD1. The TCR comes from a human donor in a cohort sampled during active COVID-19. Sample: peripheral blood. The CDR3 loop reads CASRDRTGGDRAFF. For the CDR3, the DNA is TGTGCCAGCAGAGACCGGACAGGGGGTGATCGGGCTTTCTTT.